This record concerns one T cell receptor (beta chain) sequence. CDR3 length equals 14 residues. J was trimmed by 5 bases and V by 0 bases; bases with no gene match: 1. The germline CDR1 and CDR2 sequences are SGHRS and YFSETQ. The data originate from a study of cytotoxic CD8 clonotypes in ibrutinib-treated CLL. Generated by immunoSEQ multiplex PCR, the TCRdb table keeps only in-frame clones and is missing some. The sample has almost 85,000 clones, 70% to 90% seen once; the top ten hold around 5%. The receptor was isolated from a human donor with chronic lymphocytic leukemia. The chain links TRBV5-1 to TRBJ2-7, with 11 bases matching TRBD1. The source material was PBMCs, sampled before ibrutinib treatment. CDR3 sequence: CASSLEGQGDEQYF. The CDR3 nucleotides are TGCGCCAGCAGCTTGGAGGGACAGGGGGACGAGCAGTACTTC.